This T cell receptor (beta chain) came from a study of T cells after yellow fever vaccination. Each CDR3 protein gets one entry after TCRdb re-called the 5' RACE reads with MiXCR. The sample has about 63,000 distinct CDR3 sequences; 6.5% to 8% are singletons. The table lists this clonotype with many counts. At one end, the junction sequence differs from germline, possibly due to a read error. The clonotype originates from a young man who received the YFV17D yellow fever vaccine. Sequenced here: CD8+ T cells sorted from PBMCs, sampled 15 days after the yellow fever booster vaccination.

In nucleotides, the CDR3 is TGTGCCAGCAGCTTTGGGGGATCCTACGAGCAGTACTTC. Encoded protein: CASSFGGSYEQYF. J is TRBJ2-7 and V is TRBV5-1, with D perhaps given as TRBD1 or TRBD2 (5 bases each). Germline values: CDR1 SGHRS, CDR2 YFSETQ. This CDR3 has 13 amino acids.